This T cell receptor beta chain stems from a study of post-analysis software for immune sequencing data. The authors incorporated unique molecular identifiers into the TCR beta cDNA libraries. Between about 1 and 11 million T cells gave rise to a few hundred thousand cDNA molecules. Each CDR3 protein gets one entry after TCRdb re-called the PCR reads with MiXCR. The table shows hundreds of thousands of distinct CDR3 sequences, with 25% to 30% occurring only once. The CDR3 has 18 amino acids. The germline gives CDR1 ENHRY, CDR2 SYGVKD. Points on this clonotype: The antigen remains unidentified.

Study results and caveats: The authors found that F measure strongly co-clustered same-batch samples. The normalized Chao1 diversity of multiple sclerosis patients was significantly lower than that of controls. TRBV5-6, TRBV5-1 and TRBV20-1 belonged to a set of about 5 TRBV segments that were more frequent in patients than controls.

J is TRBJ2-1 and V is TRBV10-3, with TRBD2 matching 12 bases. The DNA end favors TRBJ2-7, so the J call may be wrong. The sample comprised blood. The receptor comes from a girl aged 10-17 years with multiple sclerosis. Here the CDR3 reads CAISVRLAGETSYNEQYF. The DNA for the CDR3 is TGTGCCATCAGTGTGCGACTAGCGGGAGAAACCTCCTACAATGAGCAGTACTTC.